The source of this TCR beta chain is a study of shared clonotypes between healthy human individuals. Study context: Three CD4 naive, three CD4 memory, two CD8 naive and one CD8 memory plate were used per donor. The study, taken as a whole, reports: Sampling covered blood only; tissue repertoires likely differ. The four-donor shared clonotypes exceeded non-shared clonotypes in generation probability, with non-shared ones scoring lower.

CD45RA+ naive and CD45RA-negative memory subsets were separated from CD4+ cells. Profiled with immunoSEQ multiplex PCR; TCRdb holds only in-frame clones, not every one. The table includes 2 million to 2.5 million clones, under 97% detected once. The CDR3 contains 16 residues. Trimming left V 6 bases short and J 0 bases short, with 18 bases between. Germline CDR1 reads ENHRY; CDR2 reads SYGVKD. Worth noting for this clone: Its target is unknown.

Material: naive CD4+ T cells sorted from blood. The subset was: CD45RA+ positively selected. V usage is TRBV10-3 and J usage is TRBJ2-7; D is unresolved. This sequence was found in a man between 18 and 29 years old in good health. The CDR3 coding sequence is TGTGCCATCAGCCAATCGACCTCCCCTAGCTCCTACGAGCAGTACTTC. Its protein product is CAISQSTSPSSYEQYF.